This T cell receptor (beta chain) was found in a study of blood T cell repertoires in COVID-19. Study as a whole: PBMCs, B-cell-depleted T cells, or T cells were the source of the cDNA or gDNA that made up the material.

The CDR3 is 14 residues long. Per germline, CDR1 SGHNT and CDR2 YENEEA. The ends lost 1 base at V and 7 bases at J; junction bases unmatched: 1. Method: immunoSEQ multiplex PCR; TCRdb's copy keeps in-frame clones and lacks some. The sample holds around 94,000 clones, approximately 86% seen once. V usage is TRBV11-3 and J usage is TRBJ2-1, with 10 nucleotides matching TRBD2. This receptor was identified in a man of 80 years or more with acute or convalescent COVID-19. Sequences were obtained from peripheral blood. CDR3 nucleotides: TGTGCCAGCAGCTTAGCTAGCGGGAGTAATGAGCAGTTCTTC. This translates into CASSLASGSNEQFF.